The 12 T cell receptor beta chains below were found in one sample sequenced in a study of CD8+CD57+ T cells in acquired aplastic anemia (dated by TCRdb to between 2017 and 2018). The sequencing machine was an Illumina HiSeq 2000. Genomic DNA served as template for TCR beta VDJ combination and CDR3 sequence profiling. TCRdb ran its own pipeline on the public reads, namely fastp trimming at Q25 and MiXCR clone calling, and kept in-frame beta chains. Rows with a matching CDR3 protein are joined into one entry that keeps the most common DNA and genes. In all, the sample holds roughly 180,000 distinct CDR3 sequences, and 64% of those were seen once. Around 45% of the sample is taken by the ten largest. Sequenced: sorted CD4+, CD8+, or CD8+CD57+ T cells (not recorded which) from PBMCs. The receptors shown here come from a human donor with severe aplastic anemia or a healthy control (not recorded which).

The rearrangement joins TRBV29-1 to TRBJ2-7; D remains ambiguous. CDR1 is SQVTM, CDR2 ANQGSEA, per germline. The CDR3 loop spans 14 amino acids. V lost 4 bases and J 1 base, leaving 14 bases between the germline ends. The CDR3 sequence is CSVVPGDVSYEQYF. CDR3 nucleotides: TGCAGCGTTGTTCCTGGAGACGTTTCCTACGAGCAGTACTTC.

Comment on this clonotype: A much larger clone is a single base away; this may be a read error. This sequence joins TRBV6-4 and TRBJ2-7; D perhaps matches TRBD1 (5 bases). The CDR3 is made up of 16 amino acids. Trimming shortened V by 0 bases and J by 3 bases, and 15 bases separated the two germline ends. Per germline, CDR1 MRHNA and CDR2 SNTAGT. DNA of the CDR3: TGTGCCAGCAGTGACTCGATTCCGGACAACTACTACGAGCAGTACTTC. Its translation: CASSDSIPDNYYEQYF.

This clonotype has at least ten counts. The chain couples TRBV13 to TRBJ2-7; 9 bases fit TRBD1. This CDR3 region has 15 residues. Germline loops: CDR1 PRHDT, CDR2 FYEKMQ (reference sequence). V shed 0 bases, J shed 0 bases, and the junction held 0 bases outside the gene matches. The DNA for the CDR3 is TGTGCCAGCAGCTTAGGGGGACAGGGCTCCTACGAGCAGTACTTC. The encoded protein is CASSLGGQGSYEQYF.

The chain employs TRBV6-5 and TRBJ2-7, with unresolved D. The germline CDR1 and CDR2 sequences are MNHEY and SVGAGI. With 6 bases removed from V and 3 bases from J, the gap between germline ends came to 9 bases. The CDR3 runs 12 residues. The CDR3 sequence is CASRGVGYEQYF. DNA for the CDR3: TGTGCCAGCAGGGGTGTTGGCTACGAGCAGTACTTC.

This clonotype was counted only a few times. CDR3 bases: TGTGCCAGCAGCCCTCCCCTCAGGGGCGAAGGGAACGAGCAGTACTTC. It codes for CASSPPLRGEGNEQYF. The chain employs TRBV7-9 and TRBJ2-7; D may be TRBD1 (6 bases). From germline, CDR1 is SEHNR and CDR2 FQNEAQ (reference sequence). The CDR3 runs to 16 residues. Trimming left V 5 bases short and J 5 bases short, with 22 bases between.

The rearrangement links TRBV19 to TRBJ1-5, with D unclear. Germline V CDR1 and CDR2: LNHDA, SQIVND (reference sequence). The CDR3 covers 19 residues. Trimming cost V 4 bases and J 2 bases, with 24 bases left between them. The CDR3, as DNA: TGTGCCAGTAGTACCACCCTCATGGGCCCCTTGCGTGGCAATCAGCCCCAGCATTTT. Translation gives CASSTTLMGPLRGNQPQHF.

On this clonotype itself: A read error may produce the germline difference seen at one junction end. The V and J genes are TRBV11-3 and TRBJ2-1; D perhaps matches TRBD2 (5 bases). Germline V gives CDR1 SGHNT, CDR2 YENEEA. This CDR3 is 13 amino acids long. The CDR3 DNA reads TGTGCCAGCAGCTTCCGAGACTACCATGAGCAGTTCTTC. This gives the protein CASSFRDYHEQFF. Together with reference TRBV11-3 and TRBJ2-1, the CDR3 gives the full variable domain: EAGVVQSPRYKIIEKKQPVAFWCNPISGHNTLYWYLQNLGQGPELLIRYENEEAVDDSQLPKDRFSAERLKGVDSTLKIQPAELGDSAVYLCASSFRDYHEQFFGPGTRLTVL.

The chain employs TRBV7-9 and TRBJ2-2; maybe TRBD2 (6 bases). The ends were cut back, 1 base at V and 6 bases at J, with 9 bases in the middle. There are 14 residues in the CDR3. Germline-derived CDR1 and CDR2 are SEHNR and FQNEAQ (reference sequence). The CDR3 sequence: CASSLGSGAGELFF. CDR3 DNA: TGTGCCAGCAGCTTAGGTTCGGGGGCCGGGGAGCTGTTTTTT.

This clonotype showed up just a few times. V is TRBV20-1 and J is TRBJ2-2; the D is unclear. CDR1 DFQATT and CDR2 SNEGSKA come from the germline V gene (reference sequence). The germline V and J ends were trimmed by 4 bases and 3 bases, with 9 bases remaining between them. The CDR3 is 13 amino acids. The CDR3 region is CSAISEDTGELFF. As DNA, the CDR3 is TGCAGTGCTATTAGTGAGGACACCGGGGAGCTGTTTTTT.

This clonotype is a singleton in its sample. The DNA for the CDR3 is TGTGCCAGCAGACCACTAGATCCCGGGGAGCTGTTTTTT. This translates into CASRPLDPGELFF. The chain recombines TRBV12-3 or TRBV12-4 with TRBJ2-2, with D possibly being TRBD2 (5 bases). V gave up 6 bases and J gave up 6 bases, with 11 bases separating them. The CDR3 covers 13 residues.

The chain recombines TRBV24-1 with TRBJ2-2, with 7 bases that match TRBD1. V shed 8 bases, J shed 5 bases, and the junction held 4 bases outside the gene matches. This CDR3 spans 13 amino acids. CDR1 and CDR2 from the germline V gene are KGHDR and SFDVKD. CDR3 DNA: TGTGCCACCACTACAGGGGAAACCGGGGAGCTGTTTTTT. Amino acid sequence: CATTTGETGELFF.

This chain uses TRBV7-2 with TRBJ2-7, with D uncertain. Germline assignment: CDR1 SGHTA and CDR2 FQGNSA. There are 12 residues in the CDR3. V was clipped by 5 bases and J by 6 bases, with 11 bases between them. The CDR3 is CASSGTRREQYF. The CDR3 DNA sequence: TGTGCCAGCAGCGGTACGAGGCGCGAGCAGTACTTC.